The 10 T cell receptor beta chains listed next were all sequenced from one sample in a study of blood T cell repertoires in COVID-19. Clones were read by immunoSEQ multiplex PCR, and TCRdb kept only the in-frame ones, dropping some. The sample includes 260,000 or so clones, about four fifths of them seen just once. Material for sequencing was PBMCs or T cells enriched from blood (not recorded which). The receptors derive from a woman in her thirties or forties who had been exposed to COVID-19.

This clone has only one observation. The CDR3 sequence: CASSSGQGGYGYTF. The DNA for the CDR3 is TGTGCCAGCAGCTCCGGACAGGGAGGGTATGGCTACACCTTC. The rearrangement joins TRBV7-3 to TRBJ1-2; 8 positions agree with TRBD1. J gave up 5 bases and V 4 bases, and 6 bases lay outside the gene matches. The CDR3 totals 14 residues. Germline V gene lookup returns CDR1 SGHTA and CDR2 FQGTGA.

The chain uses TRBV3-1 (or the pseudogene TRBV3-2) and TRBJ1-2; D is ambiguous. The germline CDR1 and CDR2 sequences are LGHDT and YNNKEL (reference sequence). Trimming cost V 0 bases and J 3 bases, with 5 bases left between them. The CDR3 has 13 amino acids. The CDR3 DNA is TGTGCCAGCAGCCAAGACAGGTACTATGGCTACACCTTC. Its protein is CASSQDRYYGYTF.

This clone appeared a few times. This may come from a read error, since a much larger clone is one base off. The genes are TRBV12-3 or TRBV12-4 and TRBJ1-2; TRBD1 aligns across 9 bases. V lost 7 bases and J lost 5; bases outside the gene matches: 5. CDR3 size: 13 residues. DNA for the CDR3: TGTGCCAGCACCTCCGGGACAGGGTATGGCTACACCTTC. Amino acids: CASTSGTGYGYTF.

The chain has TRBV28 and TRBJ2-7; D might be TRBD2 (5 bases). This CDR3 is 13 amino acids long. The ends were cut back, 5 bases at V and 0 bases at J, with 8 bases in the middle. Germline V gene lookup returns CDR1 MDHEN and CDR2 SYDVKM. DNA for the CDR3: TGTGCCAGCAGTGAGACTAACTCCTACGAGCAGTACTTC. This translates into CASSETNSYEQYF.

This sequence joins TRBV28 and TRBJ1-5; 8 bases align to TRBD1. This CDR3 comprises 14 residues. The germline V gene encodes CDR1 MDHEN and CDR2 SYDVKM. With 5 bases clipped from V and 6 bases from J, the junction kept 6 bases outside the gene matches. DNA for the CDR3: TGTGCCAGCAGTAGCCAGGGGGCTGGTCAGCCCCAGCATTTT. The encoded protein is CASSSQGAGQPQHF.

This clone was picked up a small number of times. The chain employs TRBV7-2 and TRBJ2-5, with a weak D call TRBD2 (6 bases). The CDR3 totals 14 residues. Per germline, CDR1 SGHTA and CDR2 FQGNSA. Deletions cut 4 bases from V and 4 bases from J, with 13 bases between. CDR3 protein: CASSYAGLLETQYF. The CDR3 DNA reads as TGTGCCAGCAGCTACGCGGGATTACTAGAGACCCAGTACTTC. Looking up the rest from reference TRBV7-2 and TRBJ2-5 gives the full variable domain: GAGVSQSPSNKVTEKGKDVELRCDPISGHTALYWYRQSLGQGLEFLIYFQGNSAPDKSGLPSDRFSAERTGGSVSTLTIQRTQQEDSAVYLCASSYAGLLETQYFGPGTRLLVL.

This clone came up once. The rearrangement uses TRBV21-1 and TRBJ2-5; TRBD2 reflects the table's D call only, with no check against the DNA. TRBV21-1 is marked as a pseudogene. The CDR3 totals 15 residues. CDR3 region: CASSSQGGGLETQYF. CDR3 DNA sequence: TGTGCCAGCAGCTCCCAGGGAGGGGGGCTTGAGACCCAGTACTTC.

The chain couples TRBV9 to TRBJ2-7, with TRBD2 matching over 13 bases. This CDR3 has 14 amino acids. Germline-derived CDR1 and CDR2 are SGDLS and YYNGEE. J lost 7 bases, V lost 4 bases, and 5 bases had no gene match. The CDR3 reads CASSTWTSGGEQYF. CDR3 coding DNA: TGTGCCAGCAGCACCTGGACTAGCGGGGGTGAGCAGTACTTC.

The V and J genes are TRBV13 and TRBJ2-7; D is perhaps TRBD1 (6 bases). The germline CDR1 and CDR2 sequences are PRHDT and FYEKMQ (reference sequence). With 5 bases removed from V and 9 bases from J, the gap between germline ends came to 17 bases. The CDR3 loop spans 13 amino acids. The CDR3 region has the DNA TGTGCCAGCAGCCTCCCCGGGACAAGAGGGCAGTACTTC. Its translation is CASSLPGTRGQYF.

The table lists this clone with a count of one. This chain joins TRBV20-1 and TRBJ1-2, with D perhaps matching TRBD1 (6 bases). V lost 5 bases, J lost 7 bases, and 11 bases lay in between. CDR3 length equals 11 residues. The germline V gene has CDR1 DFQATT and CDR2 SNEGSKA (reference sequence). The CDR3 sequence is CSAPGESGYTF. CDR3 DNA sequence: TGCAGTGCTCCAGGGGAGAGTGGCTACACCTTC.